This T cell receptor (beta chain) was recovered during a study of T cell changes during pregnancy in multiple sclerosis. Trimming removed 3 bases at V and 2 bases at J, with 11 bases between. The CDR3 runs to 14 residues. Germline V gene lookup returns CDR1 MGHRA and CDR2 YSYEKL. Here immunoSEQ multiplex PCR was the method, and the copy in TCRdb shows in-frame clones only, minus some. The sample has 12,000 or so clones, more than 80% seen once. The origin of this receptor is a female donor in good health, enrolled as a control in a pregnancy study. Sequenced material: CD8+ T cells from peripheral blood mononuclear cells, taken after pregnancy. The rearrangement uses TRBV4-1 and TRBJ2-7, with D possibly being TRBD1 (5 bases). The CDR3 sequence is CASSHTDSAYEQYF. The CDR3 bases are TGCGCCAGCAGCCACACCGACAGTGCCTACGAGCAGTACTTC.